A selection of T cell receptor beta chains follows, all from one sample in a study of T cells in Graves' hyperthyroidism and ophthalmopathy. From the multiplex PCR reads, TCRdb called clonotypes with MiXCR, one entry per CDR3 protein. The data contain roughly 420,000 distinct CDR3 sequences, roughly an eighth of them singletons. What was sequenced was blood. These receptors were collected from a woman between 18 and 30 years old with Graves' hyperthyroidism. CDR3s include the opening cysteine and the closing phenylalanine or tryptophan. A D gene is named only where the DNA matches it firmly. The listing skips clone size in some rows; elsewhere it reads once, few, many or a size class.

D	size	V	J	CDR3	DNA
TRBD1	once	TRBV20-1	TRBJ1-5	CSASIRTGSNSRPQHF	TGCAGTGCTAGCATACGGACAGGGTCTAACTCTCGGCCCCAGCATTTT
TRBD1	many	TRBV5-5	TRBJ1-2	CASSFGQGTGYTF	TGTGCCAGCAGCTTTGGACAGGGAACAGGCTACACCTTC
NA	many	TRBV20-1	TRBJ2-5	CSASLGGQETQYF	TGCAGTGCTAGTCTCGGGGGCCAAGAGACCCAGTACTTC
NA	few	TRBV7-3	TRBJ2-5	CASSSTSGTTPKTQYF	TGTGCCAGCAGTTCTACTTCCGGGACCACTCCGAAGACCCAGTACTTC
TRBD1	many	TRBV28	TRBJ1-1	CASSYSGTENTEAFF	TGTGCCAGCAGCTATTCCGGGACAGAGAACACTGAAGCTTTCTTT
TRBD1	many	TRBV28	TRBJ1-2	CASRETGAGNYGYTF	TGTGCCAGCAGGGAAACAGGGGCGGGAAACTATGGCTACACCTTC
NA	few	TRBV6-4	TRBJ1-5	CASGAQGGNQPQHF	TGTGCCAGCGGGGCACAGGGTGGCAATCAGCCCCAGCATTTT
TRBD1	few	TRBV20-1	TRBJ1-2	CSARVGARGEGYTF	TGCAGTGCTAGAGTGGGGGCCAGGGGGGAAGGCTACACCTTC
NA	many	TRBV15	TRBJ2-2	CATSRDPDLVTGELFF	TGTGCCACCAGCAGAGATCCGGACTTAGTCACCGGGGAGCTGTTTTTT
NA	NA	TRBV5-5	TRBJ2-1	CASSQGWPGSVNEQFF	TGTGCCAGCAGCCAAGGGTGGCCGGGATCGGTTAATGAGCAGTTCTTC
NA	many	TRBV28	TRBJ1-4	CASTVTSREKLFF	TGTGCCAGCACCGTGACATCGCGCGAAAAACTGTTTTTT
NA	NA	TRBV19	TRBJ2-1	CASSIEGSYNEQFF	TGTGCCAGTAGTATTGAGGGCTCCTACAATGAGCAGTTCTTC
NA	NA	TRBV6-1	TRBJ1-4	CASRSQVATNEKLFF	TGTGCCAGCAGGTCTCAGGTTGCAACTAATGAAAAACTGTTTTTT
TRBD1	many	TRBV2	TRBJ1-4	CASRGQINEKLFF	TGTGCCAGCAGGGGACAGATTAATGAAAAACTGTTTTTT
NA	many	TRBV13	TRBJ2-3	CASSLAGPLPDTQYF	TGTGCCAGCAGCTTAGCAGGACCACTCCCAGATACGCAGTATTTT
NA	many	TRBV11-2	TRBJ2-7	CASSLVAGTDGQYF	TGTGCCAGCAGCTTAGTGGCGGGGACGGATGGGCAGTACTTC
NA	many	TRBV18	TRBJ2-5	CASSPGGAQETQYF	TGTGCCAGCTCACCCGGCGGGGCCCAAGAGACCCAGTACTTC
NA	NA	TRBV27	TRBJ1-6	CASRPVSLGSKMTNNSPLHF	TGTGCCAGCAGACCGGTATCGTTAGGGTCGAAGATGACTAATAATTCACCCCTCCACTTT
NA	NA	TRBV29-1	TRBJ2-2	CSVTKGSGELFF	TGCAGCGTGACCAAAGGGTCCGGGGAGCTGTTTTTT
NA	NA	TRBV6-2/TRBV6-3	TRBJ2-2	CASSDSLAASTGELFF	TGTGCCAGCAGTGACTCATTGGCAGCTTCCACCGGGGAGCTGTTTTTT
TRBD2	NA	TRBV7-2	TRBJ2-1	CASSSPGLAGGSYNEQFF	TGTGCCAGCAGCTCACCGGGACTAGCGGGAGGCTCCTACAATGAGCAGTTCTTC
TRBD1	few	TRBV5-1	TRBJ2-6	CASSLEGAEAGANVLTF	TGCGCCAGCAGCTTGGAGGGGGCGGAGGCTGGGGCCAACGTCCTGACTTTC
TRBD1	NA	TRBV20-1	TRBJ1-4	CSAYLGGGGEKLFF	TGCAGTGCCTACCTAGGGGGCGGTGGTGAAAAACTGTTTTTT
TRBD1	many	TRBV28	TRBJ2-7	CASSGQGINEQYF	TGTGCCAGCAGCGGACAGGGGATCAACGAGCAGTACTTC
TRBD2	NA	TRBV12-3/TRBV12-4	TRBJ2-1	CASSPGTMNNEQFF	TGTGCCAGCAGTCCCGGGACTATGAACAATGAGCAGTTCTTC
TRBD2	NA	TRBV2	TRBJ2-7	CASSGLAGSEQYF	TGTGCCAGCAGTGGACTAGCGGGATCCGAGCAGTACTTC
NA	many	TRBV11-1	TRBJ2-5	CASSPGYTQETQYF	TGTGCCAGCAGCCCTGGATATACCCAAGAGACCCAGTACTTC
NA	many	TRBV20-1	TRBJ1-4	CSARFAGNEKLFF	TGCAGTGCTAGGTTCGCAGGGAATGAAAAACTGTTTTTT
NA	few	TRBV28	TRBJ1-4	CASSLVLGAGEKLFF	TGTGCCAGCAGTTTAGTCTTGGGGGCCGGTGAAAAACTGTTTTTT
TRBD2	once	TRBV3-1	TRBJ2-3	CASSQDGFGTSGSLPPTDTQYF	TGTGCCAGCAGCCAAGATGGGTTCGGGACTAGCGGGTCCCTGCCCCCCACAGATACGCAGTATTTT
NA	many	TRBV12-3/TRBV12-4	TRBJ2-3	CASSPDYPTDTQYF	TGTGCCAGCAGTCCGGACTACCCCACAGATACGCAGTATTTT
TRBD2	many	TRBV20-1	TRBJ2-7	CSARGLAGSGEQYF	TGCAGTGCCCGGGGACTAGCGGGAAGCGGCGAGCAGTACTTC
TRBD2	NA	TRBV7-8	TRBJ2-1	CASSPGGSDNEQFF	TGTGCCAGCAGCCCCGGGGGGTCAGACAATGAGCAGTTCTTC
NA	few	TRBV5-1	TRBJ2-3	CASSLQLETDTQYF	TGCGCCAGCAGCCTCCAACTAGAGACAGATACGCAGTATTTT
TRBD2	once	TRBV20-1	TRBJ2-3	CSAAPLSGRDPDTQYF	TGCAGTGCTGCTCCTCTAAGCGGGAGGGACCCAGATACGCAGTATTTT
TRBD1	NA	TRBV30	TRBJ2-7	CAWRVDRENNEQYF	TGTGCCTGGAGGGTAGACAGGGAGAATAACGAGCAGTACTTC
TRBD1	NA	TRBV24-1	TRBJ2-3	CATSVAGGDTQYF	TGTGCCACCAGTGTAGCAGGGGGAGATACGCAGTATTTT
TRBD2	NA	TRBV9	TRBJ2-3	CASSVDLTSGRSDTQYF	TGTGCCAGCAGCGTAGATTTAACTAGCGGGAGATCAGATACGCAGTATTTT
NA	NA	TRBV9	TRBJ2-5	CASSESGAQETQYF	TGTGCCAGCAGCGAGTCAGGGGCACAAGAGACCCAGTACTTC
NA	NA	TRBV6-1	TRBJ1-2	CASSYNSYGYTF	TGTGCCAGCAGTTATAACAGCTATGGCTACACCTTC
NA	many	TRBV7-9	TRBJ1-5	CASSRQDQPQHF	TGTGCCAGCAGCCGACAGGATCAGCCCCAGCATTTT
TRBD2	NA	TRBV28	TRBJ2-1	CASSWGGRAPFF	TGTGCCAGCAGTTGGGGCGGGAGGGCCCCGTTCTTC
TRBD2	many	TRBV20-1	TRBJ2-7	CSARTSGSNEQYF	TGCAGTGCTCGGACTAGCGGGAGTAACGAGCAGTACTTC
TRBD1	many	TRBV18	TRBJ2-7	CASSGTEDYEQYF	TGTGCCAGCTCCGGGACAGAGGACTACGAGCAGTACTTC
TRBD1	many	TRBV12-3/TRBV12-4	TRBJ1-3	CASSQGQVLNTIYF	TGTGCCAGCAGCCAAGGACAGGTCCTAAACACCATATATTTT